The 15 T cell receptor beta chains below all came from one sample that was sequenced in a study of blood T cell repertoires in COVID-19. Clones were read by immunoSEQ multiplex PCR, and TCRdb kept only the in-frame ones, dropping some. Of around 260,000 clones listed, 83% are singletons. Sequencing input: peripheral blood. The receptor source for this set is a woman aged 45-59 years who had recovered from COVID-19.

This clone was seen just once. The rearrangement uses TRBV9 and TRBJ1-1; D is uncertain. Germline V gene sequence: CDR1 SGDLS, CDR2 YYNGEE. The CDR3 has 12 residues. The ends were cut back, 0 bases at V and 8 bases at J, with 8 bases in the middle. CDR3 coding DNA: TGTGCCAGCAGCGTAGCTGGGCCAGAAGCTTTCTTT. Amino acid sequence: CASSVAGPEAFF.

The V gene is TRBV11-3, the J gene TRBJ2-1; 14 nucleotides match TRBD2. Germline-derived CDR1 and CDR2 are SGHNT and YENEEA. The CDR3 is 17 residues long. The junction had 17 bases not matched to a gene; V was cut back by 4 bases and J by 15 bases. This CDR3 reads CASSSELGLAGAPTAFF. The CDR3 DNA is TGTGCCAGCAGCTCGGAACTGGGACTAGCGGGGGCGCCGACTGCGTTCTTC. The whole variable domain, remainder taken from reference TRBV11-3 and TRBJ2-1, is EAGVVQSPRYKIIEKKQPVAFWCNPISGHNTLYWYLQNLGQGPELLIRYENEEAVDDSQLPKDRFSAERLKGVDSTLKIQPAELGDSAVYLCASSSELGLAGAPTAFFGPGTRLTVL.

This sequence joins TRBV27 and TRBJ2-5; 7 bases are a match to TRBD1. The ends lost 5 bases at V and 5 bases at J; junction bases unmatched: 11. The CDR3 is 15 residues long. Germline loops: CDR1 MNHEY, CDR2 SMNVEV (reference sequence). This CDR3 reads CASSPGQVLRETQYF. DNA of the CDR3: TGTGCCAGCAGTCCCGGACAGGTTTTGCGGGAGACCCAGTACTTC.

The chain carries TRBV30 and TRBJ1-5; TRBD1 matches at 9 bases. CDR3 length: 13 amino acids. The germline gives CDR1 GTSNPN, CDR2 SVGIG (reference sequence). The CDR3, as DNA: TGTGCGATGGGACAGGGTTATTATCAGCCCCAGCATTTT. Protein: CAMGQGYYQPQHF.

The chain combines TRBV19 with TRBJ2-2, with 8 bases matching TRBD2. The V and J ends lost 7 bases and 6 bases, in that order; junction bases with no gene match: 7. CDR3 length: 14 amino acids. Germline assignment: CDR1 LNHDA and CDR2 SQIVND (reference sequence). This chain's CDR3 is CASIIREGPGELFF. CDR3 bases: TGTGCCAGTATTATCCGGGAGGGCCCCGGGGAGCTGTTTTTT.

The chain is built from TRBV30 and TRBJ1-5; 8 nucleotides match TRBD1. CDR1 GTSNPN and CDR2 SVGIG come from the germline V gene (reference sequence). Trimming removed 5 bases from V and 9 bases from J; junction bases left unmatched: 12. This CDR3 spans 14 amino acids. CDR3: CAWAGPGGRGPQHF. For the CDR3, the DNA is TGTGCCTGGGCCGGGCCAGGGGGCCGGGGGCCCCAGCATTTT. Supplemented by reference TRBV30 and TRBJ1-5, the full variable domain reads SQTIHQWPATLVQPVGSPLSLECTVEGTSNPNLYWYRQAAGRGLQLLFYSVGIGQISSEVPQNLSASRPQDRQFILSSKKLLLSDSGFYLCAWAGPGGRGPQHFGDGTRLSIL.

The gene calls are TRBV11-2 and TRBJ2-4; maybe TRBD2 (6 bases). V was cut by 3 bases and J by 11 bases, with 26 bases left in between. The V gene's germline CDR1 is SGHAT and CDR2 FQNNGV. This CDR3 is 17 amino acids long. CDR3: CASSFSTISGRRAVQYF. CDR3 nucleotides: TGTGCCAGCAGCTTTAGCACGATTTCTGGGAGGAGGGCCGTTCAGTACTTC.

J is TRBJ1-5 and V is TRBV28; no clear D gene. CDR3 length equals 12 residues. Per the germline V gene, CDR1 is MDHEN and CDR2 is SYDVKM. The germline V and J ends were trimmed by 2 bases and 6 bases, with 5 bases remaining between them. CDR3 loop: CASSLVRQPQHF. In DNA, the CDR3 is TGTGCCAGCAGTTTAGTCCGTCAGCCCCAGCATTTT.

The chain combines TRBV7-2 with TRBJ2-7; 8 bases align to TRBD1. CDR1 and CDR2 from the germline V gene are SGHTA and FQGNSA. The ends lost 6 bases at V and 2 bases at J; junction bases unmatched: 6. This CDR3 spans 14 amino acids. Written as DNA, the CDR3 is TGTGCCAGCAGTCCCGACAGGGGCACCTACGAGCAGTACTTC. This encodes CASSPDRGTYEQYF.

This rearrangement joins TRBV20-1 to TRBJ1-5; 9 nucleotides agree with TRBD1. V was clipped by 3 bases and J by 3 bases; unmatched bases: 18. The CDR3 sequence is 19 residues long. The germline V gene has CDR1 DFQATT and CDR2 SNEGSKA (reference sequence). CDR3 DNA sequence: TGCAGTGCTAGTTTCCCCCCGGGACAGGGAGGCCCAGACAATCAGCCCCAGCATTTT. It specifies CSASFPPGQGGPDNQPQHF.

The chain uses TRBV19 and TRBJ1-3; D is unclear. Germline loops: CDR1 LNHDA, CDR2 SQIVND (reference sequence). V dropped 0 bases and J dropped 1 base, with 13 bases sitting between them. The CDR3 is 17 amino acids. The CDR3 loop reads CASSIDHGPGSGNTIYF. The DNA of the CDR3 is TGTGCCAGTAGTATAGATCATGGTCCGGGATCTGGAAACACCATATATTTT.

V and J are TRBV5-1 and TRBJ2-4, with D possibly TRBD2 on 5 matching bases. V was clipped by 7 bases and J by 5 bases, with 10 bases between them. There are 12 residues in the CDR3. Per the germline V gene, CDR1 is SGHRS and CDR2 is YFSETQ. For the CDR3, the DNA is TGCGCCAGCTCGAGCGGCGAAAACATTCAGTACTTC. This encodes CASSSGENIQYF.

The chain links TRBV28 to TRBJ1-2, with 7 bases identical to TRBD1. V was pared by 2 bases and J by 8 bases, with 5 bases of the junction left unmatched. This CDR3 comprises 13 residues. Germline CDR1 reads MDHEN; CDR2 reads SYDVKM. CDR3 loop: CASSLTQGGGYTF. The CDR3 DNA is TGTGCCAGCAGTTTAACGCAGGGGGGAGGCTACACCTTC.

DNA for the CDR3: TGCGCCAGCAGCTCGGGACAGACGAACACCGGGGAGCTGTTTTTT. It is translated as CASSSGQTNTGELFF. The chain uses TRBV5-1 and TRBJ2-2; 7 bases are shared with TRBD1. The germline V gene encodes CDR1 SGHRS and CDR2 YFSETQ. The CDR3 spans 15 residues. Trimming removed 3 bases from V and 0 bases from J; junction bases left unmatched: 2. Full variable domain (rest looked up from reference TRBV5-1 and TRBJ2-2): KAGVTQTPRYLIKTRGQQVTLSCSPISGHRSVSWYQQTPGQGLQFLFEYFSETQRNKGNFPGRFSGRQFSNSRSEMNVSTLELGDSALYLCASSSGQTNTGELFFGEGSRLTVL.

The chain has TRBV6-2 or TRBV6-3 and TRBJ2-5; 14 bases align to TRBD2. Germline V gene lookup returns CDR1 MNHEY and CDR2 SVGEGT. This CDR3 spans 18 amino acids. The trim removed 6 bases at V and 4 bases at J, leaving 13 bases unmatched. Written as DNA, the CDR3 is TGTGCCAGCAGCCAACCCCCCGGGACTAGCGGGGGTGGAGAGACCCAGTACTTC. It yields the protein CASSQPPGTSGGGETQYF.